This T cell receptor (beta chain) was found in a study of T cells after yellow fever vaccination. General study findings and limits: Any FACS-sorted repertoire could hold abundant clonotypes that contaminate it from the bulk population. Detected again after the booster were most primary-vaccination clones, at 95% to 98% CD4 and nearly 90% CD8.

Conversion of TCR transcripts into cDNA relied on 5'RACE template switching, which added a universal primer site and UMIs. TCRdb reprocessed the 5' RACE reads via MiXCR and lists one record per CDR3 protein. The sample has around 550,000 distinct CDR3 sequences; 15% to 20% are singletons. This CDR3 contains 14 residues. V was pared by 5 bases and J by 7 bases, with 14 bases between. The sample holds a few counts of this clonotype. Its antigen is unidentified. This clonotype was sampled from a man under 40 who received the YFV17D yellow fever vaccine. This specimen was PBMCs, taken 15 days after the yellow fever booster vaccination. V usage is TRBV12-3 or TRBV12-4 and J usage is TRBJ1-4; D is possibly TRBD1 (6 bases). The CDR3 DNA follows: TGTGCCAGCAGTCCCGGGACAAACTTTGAAAAACTGTTTTTT. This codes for CASSPGTNFEKLFF.